This T cell receptor (beta chain) emerged from a study of identifying expanded T cells in peripheral blood. General study results and limits: Differentially abundant clones: 0.95 to 1.5 between replicates, 15 to 17 at approximately 13 days, more than 18 at four. Clone count variance between approximately 2-week samples rose with total template count.

Concerning this clone itself: The antigen remains undetermined.

Method: immunoSEQ multiplex PCR; TCRdb's copy keeps in-frame clones and lacks some. The sample includes around 76,000 clones, almost 90% seen only once; the top ten take about 3.3%. Collection occurred without any documented infections or immune events in donors. Between the trimmed V and J ends, which lost 3 bases and 4 bases, there was a span of 7 bases. CDR1 and CDR2 from the germline V gene are MDHEN and SYDVKM. The CDR3 has 13 amino acids. The receptor's source is a person aged 18 to 75 in good health. The rearrangement uses TRBV28 and TRBJ1-5; D unclear. The specimen was blood. Written as DNA, the CDR3 is TGTGCCAGCAGTTTTGTGGGAAATCAGCCCCAGCATTTT. Its translation is CASSFVGNQPQHF. Full variable domain (missing parts from reference TRBV28 and TRBJ1-5): DVKVTQSSRYLVKRTGEKVFLECVQDMDHENMFWYRQDPGLGLRLIYFSYDVKMKEKGDIPEGYSVSREKKERFSLILESASTNQTSMYLCASSFVGNQPQHFGDGTRLSIL.